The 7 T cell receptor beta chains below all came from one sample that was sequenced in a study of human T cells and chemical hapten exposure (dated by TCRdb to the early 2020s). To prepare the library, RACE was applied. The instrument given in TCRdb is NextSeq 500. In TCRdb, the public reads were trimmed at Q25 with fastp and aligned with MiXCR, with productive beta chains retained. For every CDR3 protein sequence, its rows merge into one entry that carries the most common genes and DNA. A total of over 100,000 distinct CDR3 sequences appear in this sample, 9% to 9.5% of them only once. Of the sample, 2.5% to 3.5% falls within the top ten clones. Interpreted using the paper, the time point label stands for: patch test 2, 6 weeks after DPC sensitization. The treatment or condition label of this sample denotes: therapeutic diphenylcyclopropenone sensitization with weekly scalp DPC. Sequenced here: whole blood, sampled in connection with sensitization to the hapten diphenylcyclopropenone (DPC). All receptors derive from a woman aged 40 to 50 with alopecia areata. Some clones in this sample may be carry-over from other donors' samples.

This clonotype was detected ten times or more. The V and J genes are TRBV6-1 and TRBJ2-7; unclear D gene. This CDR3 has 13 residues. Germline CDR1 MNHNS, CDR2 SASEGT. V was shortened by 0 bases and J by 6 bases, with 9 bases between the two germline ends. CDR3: CASSEALESEQYF. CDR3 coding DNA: TGTGCCAGCAGTGAAGCGCTCGAGTCCGAGCAGTACTTC.

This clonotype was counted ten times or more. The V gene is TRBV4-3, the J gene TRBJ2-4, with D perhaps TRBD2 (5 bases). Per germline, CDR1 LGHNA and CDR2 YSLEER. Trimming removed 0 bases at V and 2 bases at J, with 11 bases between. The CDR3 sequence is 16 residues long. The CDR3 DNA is TGCGCCAGCAGCCAAGATTTGAGGGAGACCAAAAACATTCAGTACTTC. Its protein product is CASSQDLRETKNIQYF.

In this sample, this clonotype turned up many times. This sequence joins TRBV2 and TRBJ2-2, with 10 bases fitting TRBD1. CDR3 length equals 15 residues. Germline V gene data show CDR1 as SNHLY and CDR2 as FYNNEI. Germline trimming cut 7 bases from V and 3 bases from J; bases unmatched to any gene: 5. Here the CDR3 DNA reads TGTGCCAGCATGGGACAGGGGTGGCACACCGGGGAGCTGTTTTTT. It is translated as CASMGQGWHTGELFF.

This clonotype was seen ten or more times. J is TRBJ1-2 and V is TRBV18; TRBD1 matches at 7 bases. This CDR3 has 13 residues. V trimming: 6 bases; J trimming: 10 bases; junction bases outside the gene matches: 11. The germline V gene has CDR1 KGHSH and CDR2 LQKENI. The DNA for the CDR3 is TGTGCCAGCTCCCCTGCGACAGGGCGTGACTACACCTTC. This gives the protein CASSPATGRDYTF.

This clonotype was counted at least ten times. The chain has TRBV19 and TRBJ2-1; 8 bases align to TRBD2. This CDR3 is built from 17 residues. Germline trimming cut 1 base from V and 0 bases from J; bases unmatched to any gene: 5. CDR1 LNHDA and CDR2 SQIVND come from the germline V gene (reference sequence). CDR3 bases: TGTGCCAGTAGTATAGGGAGCGGGGGCCTCTCCTACAATGAGCAGTTCTTC. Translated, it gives CASSIGSGGLSYNEQFF. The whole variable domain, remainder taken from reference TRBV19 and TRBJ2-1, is DGGITQSPKYLFRKEGQNVTLSCEQNLNHDAMYWYRQDPGQGLRLIYYSQIVNDFQKGDIAEGYSVSREKKESFPLTVTSAQKNPTAFYLCASSIGSGGLSYNEQFFGPGTRLTVL.

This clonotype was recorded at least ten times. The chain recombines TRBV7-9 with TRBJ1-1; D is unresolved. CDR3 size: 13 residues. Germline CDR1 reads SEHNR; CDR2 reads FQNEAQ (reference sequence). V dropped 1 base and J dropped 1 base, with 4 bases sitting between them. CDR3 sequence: CASSLETNTEAFF. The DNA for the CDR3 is TGTGCCAGCAGCTTAGAGACGAACACTGAAGCTTTCTTT.

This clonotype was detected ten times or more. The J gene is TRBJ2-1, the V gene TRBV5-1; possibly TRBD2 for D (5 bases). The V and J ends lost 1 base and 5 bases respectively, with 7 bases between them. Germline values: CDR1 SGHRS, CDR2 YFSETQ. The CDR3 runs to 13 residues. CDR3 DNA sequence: TGCGCCAGCAGCTTGTCGGGGAACAATGAGCAGTTCTTC. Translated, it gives CASSLSGNNEQFF.